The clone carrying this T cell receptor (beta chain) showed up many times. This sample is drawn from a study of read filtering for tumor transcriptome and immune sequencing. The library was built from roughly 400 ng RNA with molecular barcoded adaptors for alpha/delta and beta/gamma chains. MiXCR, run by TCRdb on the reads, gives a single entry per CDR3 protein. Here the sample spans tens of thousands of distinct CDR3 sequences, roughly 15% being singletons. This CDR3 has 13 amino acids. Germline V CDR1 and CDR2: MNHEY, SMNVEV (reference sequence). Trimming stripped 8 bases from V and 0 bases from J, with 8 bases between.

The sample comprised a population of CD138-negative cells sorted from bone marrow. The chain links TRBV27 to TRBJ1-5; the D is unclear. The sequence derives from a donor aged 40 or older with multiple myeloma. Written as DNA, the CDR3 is TGTGCCAGCGGGAGGAATAGCAATCAGCCCCAGCATTTT. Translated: CASGRNSNQPQHF.